A selection of T cell receptor beta chains follows, all from one sample in a study of CD8+CD57+ T cells in acquired aplastic anemia. TCRdb re-analysed the reads in MiXCR, keeping a single row per CDR3 protein. The repertoire consists of roughly 250,000 distinct CDR3 sequences, with more than 40% occurring once and the leading ten covering 7% to 9.5%. Input material: sorted CD4+, CD8+, or CD8+CD57+ T cells (not recorded which) from PBMCs. These receptors originate from a human donor with aplastic anemia. Both conserved end residues are part of each CDR3. D genes are given only for firm matches. Clone size is not always given. Where it is, it says once, few, many or a class for expanded clones.

-,TRBJ1-6,TRBV2,-,CASSDGRTISPLHF,TGTGCCAGCAGTGATGGCCGGACCATTTCACCCCTCCACTTT
-,TRBJ1-2,TRBV28,many,CASSLGPDGYTF,TGTGCCAGCAGTTTAGGACCAGATGGCTACACCTTC
-,TRBJ1-1,TRBV28,few,CASTTDFGLRGTEAFF,TGTGCCAGCACTACCGATTTTGGACTTAGGGGCACTGAAGCTTTCTTT
-,TRBJ2-3,TRBV14,-,CASSQFRTLTQYF,TGTGCCAGCAGCCAATTTCGGACATTGACGCAGTATTTT
-,TRBJ1-1,TRBV27,few,CASKKGFTEAFF,TGTGCCAGCAAGAAGGGTTTCACTGAAGCTTTCTTT
-,TRBJ2-6,TRBV2,once,CASSIRGTGANVLTF,TGTGCCAGCAGTATTAGGGGAACCGGGGCCAACGTCCTGACTTTC
TRBD1,TRBJ2-7,TRBV2,-,CASSRQGQNEQYF,TGTGCCAGCAGCCGACAGGGGCAAAACGAGCAGTACTTC
-,TRBJ1-4,TRBV20-1,many,CSARDQGRTNEKLFF,TGCAGTGCTAGAGATCAAGGACGAACTAATGAAAAACTGTTTTTT
-,TRBJ1-6,TRBV19,-,CASSPTLGHQEPLHF,TGTGCCAGTAGTCCCACCTTGGGACACCAGGAACCCCTCCACTTT
TRBD2,TRBJ2-3,TRBV2,many,CASSLAAGAETTDTQYF,TGTGCCAGCAGTCTGGCGGCGGGAGCTGAAACCACAGATACGCAGTATTTT
-,TRBJ2-5,TRBV2,few,CASSNGMETQYF,TGTGCCAGCAGTAACGGTATGGAGACCCAGTACTTC
TRBD1,TRBJ2-7,TRBV15,-,CATSSRDRGTYEQYF,TGTGCCACCAGCAGCCGGGACAGGGGAACGTACGAGCAGTACTTC
-,TRBJ1-1,TRBV4-3,many,CASSQDRAGDTEAFF,TGCGCCAGCAGCCAAGATCGAGCAGGGGACACTGAAGCTTTCTTT
-,TRBJ2-2,TRBV6-1,many,CASTPNGETGELFF,TGTGCCAGCACTCCCAACGGGGAAACCGGGGAGCTGTTTTTT
-,TRBJ2-3,TRBV20-1,-,CSARDSPYDLNTDTQYF,TGCAGTGCTAGAGATTCCCCCTACGACCTTAACACAGATACGCAGTATTTT
-,TRBJ1-2,TRBV15,-,CATSSLQETYGYTF,TGTGCCACCAGCAGTTTACAGGAGACCTATGGCTACACCTTC
-,TRBJ2-7,TRBV7-9,-,CASSLQGSNGRYF,TGTGCCAGCAGCTTGCAGGGATCTAACGGGCGGTACTTC